This T cell receptor beta chain was recorded in a study of CD8+ T cells in alopecia areata. Extracted RNA was reverse transcribed, and the resulting cDNA served as sequencing template. Sequencing was performed with immunoSEQ multiplex PCR; in TCRdb, only in-frame clones are kept and a portion is missing. The profile shows 100,000 to 130,000 clones, approximately 63% of them singletons. CDR1 is MDHEN, CDR2 SYDVKM, per germline. This CDR3 spans 13 amino acids. V shed 5 bases and J shed 6 bases, with 11 bases lying between them. The chain combines TRBV28 with TRBJ2-1; D might be TRBD1 (6 bases). Sequencing input: CD8+ T cells sorted from blood. The receptor was isolated from a human donor in good health. This CDR3 is CASSDRWANEQFF. In nucleotides, the CDR3 is TGTGCCAGCAGTGACAGGTGGGCCAATGAGCAGTTCTTC.